One and the same sample provided the 27 T cell receptor beta chains below, sequenced in a study of T cell changes during pregnancy in multiple sclerosis. Only in-frame clones appear in the TCRdb table, and some are missing; sequencing was by immunoSEQ multiplex PCR. Of tens of thousands of clones in the sample, roughly 93% were seen once. Material: CD8+ T cells from peripheral blood mononuclear cells, obtained in the first trimester of pregnancy. These receptors were taken from a female donor with multiple sclerosis, enrolled in a pregnancy study.

The chain is built from TRBV2 and TRBJ1-5; possibly TRBD1 for D (5 bases). The ends were cut back, 7 bases at V and 6 bases at J, with 13 bases in the middle. The CDR3 runs 13 residues. The germline CDR1 and CDR2 sequences are SNHLY and FYNNEI. The CDR3 loop reads CASMGLLGQPQHF. DNA of the CDR3: TGTGCCAGCATGGGACTGCTCGGTCAGCCCCAGCATTTT.

The chain uses TRBV29-1 and TRBJ2-1, with a weak D call TRBD2 (5 bases). This CDR3 has 11 amino acids. The V and J ends lost 5 bases and 15 bases respectively, with 17 bases between them. Germline CDR1 and CDR2: SQVTM and ANQGSEA. In DNA form, the CDR3 reads TGCAGCGTTACCGACTACTCTGAAGTGTTCTTC. Protein: CSVTDYSEVFF.

The chain employs TRBV29-1 and TRBJ2-2, with TRBD2 matching over 16 bases. CDR1 and CDR2 (germline): SQVTM, ANQGSEA. Trimming removed 6 bases from V and 4 bases from J; junction bases left unmatched: 17. There are 20 residues in the CDR3. DNA of the CDR3: TGCAGCGTCCCGGGGCCACTCGGGACTAGCGGGAGGGGGATCACCGGGGAGCTGTTTTTT. Translation gives CSVPGPLGTSGRGITGELFF.

The chain has TRBV4-2 and TRBJ1-2, with D possibly matching TRBD1 (6 bases). Germline V lookup: CDR1 LGHNA, CDR2 YNFKEQ. With 0 bases removed from V and 4 bases from J, the gap between germline ends came to 15 bases. There are 16 residues in the CDR3. CDR3 bases: TGTGCCAGCAGCCAAGATCGAACAGGGAGGGTCTATGGCTACACCTTC. Translated: CASSQDRTGRVYGYTF.

The J gene is TRBJ2-1, the V gene TRBV28; maybe TRBD1 (7 bases). The CDR3 consists of 15 residues. Germline values: CDR1 MDHEN, CDR2 SYDVKM. Trimming took off 6 bases at V and 8 bases at J, with 20 bases between the two ends. The CDR3 loop is CASSPWGTQGDEQFF. In DNA form, the CDR3 reads TGTGCCAGCAGCCCATGGGGGACTCAGGGGGATGAGCAGTTCTTC. The whole variable domain, remainder taken from reference TRBV28 and TRBJ2-1, is DVKVTQSSRYLVKRTGEKVFLECVQDMDHENMFWYRQDPGLGLRLIYFSYDVKMKEKGDIPEGYSVSREKKERFSLILESASTNQTSMYLCASSPWGTQGDEQFFGPGTRLTVL.

The CDR3 DNA reads TGTGCCAGCAGCCACCGGGACAGGGGACCGAACACTGAAGCTTTCTTT. This codes for CASSHRDRGPNTEAFF. The chain joins TRBV7-6 to TRBJ1-1; 10 nucleotides match TRBD1. The CDR3 runs 16 residues. Trimming at V came to 5 bases and at J to 1 base, leaving 7 bases not matched to a gene. Germline V CDR1 and CDR2: SGHVS, FNYEAQ. Full variable domain (rest looked up from reference TRBV7-6 and TRBJ1-1): GAGVSQSPRYKVTKRGQDVALRCDPISGHVSLYWYRQALGQGPEFLTYFNYEAQQDKSGLPNDRFSAERPEGSISTLTIQRTEQRDSAMYRCASSHRDRGPNTEAFFGQGTRLTVV.

Notes on this clone: The sample contains more than one DNA sequence encoding this CDR3. The rearrangement joins TRBV27 to TRBJ2-7; 13 positions match TRBD2. Trimming removed 9 bases from V and 0 bases from J; junction bases left unmatched: 8. Germline assignment: CDR1 MNHEY and CDR2 SMNVEV (reference sequence). This CDR3 region has 16 residues. The CDR3 region has the DNA TGTGCCAGTAGTGCAGGGACTAGCGGGATCTCCTACGAGCAGTACTTC. Translation: CASSAGTSGISYEQYF.

The chain links TRBV5-4 to TRBJ1-1; TRBD1 matches 7 bases. CDR1 and CDR2 from the germline V gene are SGHNT and YYREEE (reference sequence). CDR3 size: 15 residues. The V and J ends lost 5 bases and 0 bases, in that order; junction bases with no gene match: 7. In DNA, the CDR3 is TGTGCCAGCAGGCCACAGGGGTCCCTGAACACTGAAGCTTTCTTT. Translated, it gives CASRPQGSLNTEAFF.

This chain joins TRBV6-1 and TRBJ2-3, with 7 positions matching TRBD2. This CDR3 is 14 amino acids long. Germline V gene sequence: CDR1 MNHNS, CDR2 SASEGT. The J segment lost 4 bases and the V segment lost 6 bases, leaving 7 bases of the junction unmatched. The CDR3, as DNA: TGTGCCAGCAGCCCGCTAGCGGAAGCAGATACGCAGTATTTT. Translation: CASSPLAEADTQYF.

This clone has a handful of counts. The chain joins TRBV6-4 to TRBJ2-6; the D is unclear. Trimming shortened V by 7 bases and J by 4 bases, and 11 bases separated the two germline ends. The CDR3 has 14 amino acids. Germline lookup yields CDR1 MRHNA and CDR2 SNTAGT. The CDR3 reads CASTPSTGANVLTF. CDR3 in DNA: TGTGCCAGCACCCCCAGTACGGGGGCCAACGTCCTGACTTTC.

The V call is TRBV27, the J call TRBJ2-7; the D is unclear. Germline CDR1 is MNHEY and CDR2 is SMNVEV (reference sequence). Trimming removed 6 bases from V and 0 bases from J, with 6 bases in between. This CDR3 is built from 12 residues. In DNA form, the CDR3 reads TGTGCCAGCAGACAGTTCTCCTACGAGCAGTACTTC. Its translation: CASRQFSYEQYF.

CDR3 coding DNA: TGTGCCAGCAGTGGACTAGCGGGGGGGCCTGATGAGCAGTTCTTC. It is translated as CASSGLAGGPDEQFF. The chain recombines TRBV6-1 with TRBJ2-1; 14 bases align to TRBD2. V shed 4 bases, J shed 8 bases, and the junction held 4 bases outside the gene matches. This CDR3 spans 15 amino acids. Germline CDR1 reads MNHNS; CDR2 reads SASEGT.

The rearrangement links TRBV6-1 to TRBJ1-2; 7 nucleotides line up with TRBD1. Germline assignment: CDR1 MNHNS and CDR2 SASEGT. The CDR3 runs to 16 residues. Unmatched junction bases numbered 12, after V lost 2 bases and J lost 6 bases. CDR3 bases: TGTGCCAGCAGTGAAATCCTAGGGACAGCTGGGAATGGCTACACCTTC. Its protein is CASSEILGTAGNGYTF.

The chain recombines TRBV12-5 with TRBJ1-5; no clear D gene. V lost 0 bases and J lost 7, with 22 bases in between. This CDR3 is 18 amino acids long. Germline lookup yields CDR1 LGHNT and CDR2 FRNRAP. CDR3 nucleotide sequence: TGTGCTAGTGGTTTGGTCCCCGCGCGGGGAAAAGGAAGCCAGCCCCAGCATTTT. This translates into CASGLVPARGKGSQPQHF.

This CDR3 reads CASRGQGEETQYF. CDR3 DNA sequence: TGTGCCAGTAGAGGACAGGGCGAAGAGACCCAGTACTTC. The genes are TRBV19 and TRBJ2-5, with 8 nucleotides matching TRBD1. From germline, CDR1 is LNHDA and CDR2 SQIVND (reference sequence). With 6 bases clipped from V and 3 bases from J, the junction kept 3 bases outside the gene matches. The CDR3 has 13 residues.

The table lists this clone with a few counts. Distinct nucleotide sequences in the sample also encode this CDR3. The chain has TRBV4-3 and TRBJ2-7, with 9 nucleotides matching TRBD1. The V gene end was trimmed by 4 bases and the J gene end by 0 bases; junction bases not matched to a gene: 4. The CDR3 loop spans 15 amino acids. Per germline, CDR1 LGHNA and CDR2 YSLEER. The CDR3 DNA reads TGCGCCAGCAGCCTCGACAGGGGGAGCTCCTACGAGCAGTACTTC. Protein product: CASSLDRGSSYEQYF.

The chain links TRBV5-1 to TRBJ2-3; tentative D call: TRBD2 (6 bases). CDR1 is SGHRS, CDR2 YFSETQ, per germline. This CDR3 spans 15 amino acids. Trimming removed 5 bases at V and 2 bases at J, with 15 bases between. CDR3 region: CASRRGLSATDTQYF. Here the CDR3 DNA reads TGCGCCAGCAGGAGGGGACTCAGCGCCACAGATACGCAGTATTTT.

V is TRBV7-6 and J is TRBJ2-2; 11 bases match TRBD1. V dropped 2 bases and J dropped 3; count of bases not matched to a gene: 8. CDR3 length: 18 amino acids. The germline gives CDR1 SGHVS, CDR2 FNYEAQ. The CDR3 nucleotides are TGTGCCAGCAGCTTAAGAGGGGGGACAGGGGGTTACACCGGGGAGCTGTTTTTT. The encoded protein is CASSLRGGTGGYTGELFF.

The chain combines TRBV5-1 with TRBJ2-1; 12 bases match TRBD1. This CDR3 contains 15 residues. Germline CDR1 reads SGHRS; CDR2 reads YFSETQ. V was clipped by 4 bases and J by 9 bases; unmatched bases: 8. The CDR3 protein is CASSHGTGGSREQFF. CDR3 nucleotides: TGCGCCAGCAGCCATGGGACAGGGGGCTCTCGTGAGCAGTTCTTC.

This clone turned up a few times. This chain connects TRBV16 to TRBJ1-1, with 7 bases identical to TRBD1. Germline CDR1 and CDR2: KGHSY and FQNENV. This CDR3 has 13 residues. The V and J ends lost 4 bases and 6 bases, in that order; junction bases with no gene match: 5. The CDR3 sequence is CASSPSRGPEAFF. CDR3 coding DNA: TGTGCCAGCAGCCCTTCAAGGGGGCCTGAAGCTTTCTTT.

The chain couples TRBV9 to TRBJ2-5, with TRBD2 identical over 9 bases. V lost 4 bases, J lost 5 bases, and 9 bases stayed unmatched. This CDR3 has 15 amino acids. CDR1 is SGDLS and CDR2 is YYNGEE in the germline V gene. The CDR3 here is CASSSGGGAWETQYF. The DNA of the CDR3 is TGTGCCAGCAGCTCGGGCGGGGGGGCCTGGGAGACCCAGTACTTC.

The rearrangement links TRBV29-1 to TRBJ1-2, with D possibly TRBD1 on 5 matching bases. Trimming shortened V by 0 bases and J by 2 bases, and 13 bases separated the two germline ends. Germline V gene lookup returns CDR1 SQVTM and CDR2 ANQGSEA. The CDR3 covers 15 residues. For the CDR3, the DNA is TGCAGCGTTGAAGATCTGACAGATTCGAACTATGGCTACACCTTC. Its protein product is CSVEDLTDSNYGYTF.

The chain links TRBV19 to TRBJ1-5; possible D gene TRBD1, 5 bases. This CDR3 comprises 13 residues. The germline gives CDR1 LNHDA, CDR2 SQIVND (reference sequence). V lost 3 bases, J lost 6 bases, and 9 bases lay in between. CDR3 nucleotides: TGTGCCAGTAGTATCAGGGCTGGTCAGCCCCAGCATTTT. It is translated as CASSIRAGQPQHF.

The chain has TRBV21-1 and TRBJ2-2; the table gives TRBD1 as D, unverified against the DNA. TRBV21-1 is deemed a pseudogene. CDR3 length equals 16 residues. CDR3 region: CASSKCVRGPNGELFF. The CDR3 nucleotides read TGTGCCAGCAGCAAATGTGTCAGGGGTCCTAACGGGGAGCTGTTTTTT.

The CDR3 DNA follows: TGCGCCAGCAGCCGGTACCAGGGGCCAGACAATGAGCAGTTCTTC. This sequence encodes CASSRYQGPDNEQFF. The rearrangement uses TRBV5-1 and TRBJ2-1; D may be TRBD1 (6 bases). CDR3 length: 15 amino acids. Looked up from germline, CDR1 is SGHRS and CDR2 is YFSETQ. Between the trimmed V and J ends, which lost 4 bases and 5 bases, there was a span of 16 bases.

The chain recombines TRBV7-9 with TRBJ1-1; D call uncertain. Germline V gene sequence: CDR1 SEHNR, CDR2 FQNEAQ (reference sequence). The germline V and J ends were trimmed by 8 bases and 6 bases, with 13 bases remaining between them. CDR3 length: 12 residues. CDR3 loop: CASRPGFPEAFF. CDR3 bases: TGTGCCAGCCGCCCGGGGTTCCCTGAAGCTTTCTTT.

This clone was counted once. This sequence joins TRBV28 and TRBJ2-7; TRBD1 matches at 7 bases. V shed 3 bases and J 9 bases; nucleotides not matched to a gene: 11. The CDR3 loop spans 14 amino acids. The germline CDR1 and CDR2 sequences are MDHEN and SYDVKM. The CDR3 DNA follows: TGTGCCAGCAGTTTTCAGACAGGGTGGCCCTCGCAGTACTTC. This gives the protein CASSFQTGWPSQYF.